This T cell receptor (beta chain) was found in a study of CXCR4 blockade with PD-1 therapy in pancreatic cancer. Of note for this clone: Its antigen is unidentified.

The study, taken as a whole, reports: Frequent tumor clones were encoded by many distinct rearrangements, suggesting shared antigens. Intratumoral clonality (mean 0.14) exceeded healthy blood (roughly 0.05) but did not track survival.

Patients who provided the archived tumor blocks had not received neoadjuvant therapy before surgery. The repertoire was sequenced with immunoSEQ multiplex PCR; TCRdb's copy has only in-frame clones and lacks some. The repertoire holds 5,000 to 6,500 clones, with 35% as singletons. This TCR was sampled from a human donor with pancreatic ductal adenocarcinoma. Material for sequencing was tumor tissue.

CDR3 nucleotide sequence: TGTGCCAGCAGTTCCCCGGGGACTAGGGGGTACAATGAGCAGTTCTTC. This sequence encodes CASSSPGTRGYNEQFF. This sequence joins TRBV28 and TRBJ2-1, with 8 positions matching TRBD2. The CDR3 has 16 amino acids. Germline CDR1 reads MDHEN; CDR2 reads SYDVKM. V lost 4 bases and J lost 4; bases outside the gene matches: 9.